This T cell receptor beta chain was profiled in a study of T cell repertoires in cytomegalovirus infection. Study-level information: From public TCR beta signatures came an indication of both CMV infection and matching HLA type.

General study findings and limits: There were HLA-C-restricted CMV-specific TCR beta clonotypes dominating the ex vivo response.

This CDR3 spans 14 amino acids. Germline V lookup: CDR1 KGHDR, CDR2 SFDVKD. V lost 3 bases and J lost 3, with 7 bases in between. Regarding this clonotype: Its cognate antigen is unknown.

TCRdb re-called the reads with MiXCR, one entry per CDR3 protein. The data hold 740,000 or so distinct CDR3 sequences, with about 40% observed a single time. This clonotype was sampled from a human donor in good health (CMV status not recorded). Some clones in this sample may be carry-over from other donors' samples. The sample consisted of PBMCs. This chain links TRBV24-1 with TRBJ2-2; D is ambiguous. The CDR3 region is CATSDPQDTGELFF. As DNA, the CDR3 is TGTGCCACCAGTGATCCACAAGACACCGGGGAGCTGTTTTTT.